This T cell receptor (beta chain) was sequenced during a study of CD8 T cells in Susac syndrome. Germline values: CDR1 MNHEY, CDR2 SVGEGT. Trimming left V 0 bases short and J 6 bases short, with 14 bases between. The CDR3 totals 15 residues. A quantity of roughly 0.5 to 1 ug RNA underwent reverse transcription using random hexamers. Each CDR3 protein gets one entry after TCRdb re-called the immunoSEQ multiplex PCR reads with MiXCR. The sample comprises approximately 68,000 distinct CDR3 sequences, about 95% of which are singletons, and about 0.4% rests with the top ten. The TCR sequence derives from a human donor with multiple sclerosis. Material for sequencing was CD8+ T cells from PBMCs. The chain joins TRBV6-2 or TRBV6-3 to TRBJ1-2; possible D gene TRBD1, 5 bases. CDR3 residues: CASSYSMAGWNGYTF. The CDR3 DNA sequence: TGTGCCAGCAGTTACTCGATGGCAGGGTGGAATGGCTACACCTTC.